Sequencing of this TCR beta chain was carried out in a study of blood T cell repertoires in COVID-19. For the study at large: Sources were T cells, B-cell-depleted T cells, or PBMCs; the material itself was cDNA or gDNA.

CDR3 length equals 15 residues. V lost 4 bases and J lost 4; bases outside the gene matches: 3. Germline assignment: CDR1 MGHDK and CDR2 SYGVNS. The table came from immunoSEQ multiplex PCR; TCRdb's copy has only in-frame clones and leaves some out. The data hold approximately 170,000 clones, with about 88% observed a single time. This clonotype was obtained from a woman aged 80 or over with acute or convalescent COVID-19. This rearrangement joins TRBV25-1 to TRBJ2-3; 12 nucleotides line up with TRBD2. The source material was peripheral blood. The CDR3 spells CASSAGLAGSDTQYF. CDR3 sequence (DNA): TGTGCCAGCAGTGCCGGACTAGCGGGGTCAGATACGCAGTATTTT.